Presented here are 8 T cell receptor beta chains from one specimen sequenced in a study of OX40 agonist ivuxolimab in advanced cancers. Only in-frame clones appear in the TCRdb table, and some are missing; sequencing was by immunoSEQ multiplex PCR. The table records about 45,000 clones, approximately 88% of them present only once. Sample: CD4+ or CD8+ T cells sorted from blood, taken in a trial of the OX40 agonist ivuxolimab. These receptors all stem from an adult with an advanced solid tumor such as melanoma, head and neck, liver or kidney cancer.

V is TRBV5-1 and J is TRBJ1-3; D call uncertain. This CDR3 has 14 residues. CDR1 and CDR2 (germline): SGHRS, YFSETQ. V lost 5 bases to trimming and J lost 0 bases, with 9 bases between them. CDR3 sequence reads: CASRGETSGNTIYF. The CDR3 nucleotides are TGCGCCAGCAGAGGAGAGACCTCTGGAAACACCATATATTTT.

This clone is categorized as medium-sized. The chain employs TRBV6-4 and TRBJ1-1; maybe TRBD1 (5 bases). The CDR3 runs to 15 residues. V lost 2 bases and J lost 0, with 10 bases in between. In germline, CDR1 is MRHNA, CDR2 SNTAGT. DNA for the CDR3: TGTGCCAGCAGTGACACAGGCCTCATGAACACTGAAGCTTTCTTT. Translated, it gives CASSDTGLMNTEAFF.

The rearrangement links TRBV27 to TRBJ1-5; a weak D match, TRBD1 (5 bases). Germline loops: CDR1 MNHEY, CDR2 SMNVEV (reference sequence). With 4 bases removed from V and 6 bases from J, the gap between germline ends came to 7 bases. The CDR3 runs to 12 residues. The CDR3 sequence is CASSSGGQPQHF. The CDR3 DNA is TGTGCCAGCAGTTCCGGGGGTCAGCCCCAGCATTTT.

The rearrangement joins TRBV4-1 to TRBJ2-5; D is uncertain. CDR1 is MGHRA and CDR2 is YSYEKL in the germline V gene. This CDR3 is 14 amino acids long. V lost 0 bases and J lost 2, with 7 bases in between. The CDR3 coding sequence is TGCGCCAGCAGCCAAGAATCCGGGCAAGAGACCCAGTACTTC. Encoded protein: CASSQESGQETQYF.

The CDR3 here is CASSSGTSGTQYF. DNA for the CDR3: TGTGCCAGCAGTTCCGGGACTAGCGGGACCCAGTACTTC. The chain has TRBV2 and TRBJ2-5; the match to TRBD2 covers 11 bases. This CDR3 is 13 amino acids long. Germline lookup yields CDR1 SNHLY and CDR2 FYNNEI. V was clipped by 5 bases and J by 7 bases; unmatched bases: 3.

This clone is large (0.1 to 1%). The chain links TRBV5-5 to TRBJ2-7; possibly TRBD2 for D (5 bases). Per germline, CDR1 SGHKS and CDR2 YYEKEE (reference sequence). Trimming pared 0 bases from V and 4 bases from J, leaving 11 bases between. This CDR3 is built from 14 residues. Here the CDR3 reads CASSLVGIGYEQYF. DNA for the CDR3: TGTGCCAGCAGCTTGGTCGGGATTGGGTACGAGCAGTACTTC.

The chain combines TRBV7-8 with TRBJ1-1; the match to TRBD1 covers 10 bases. Germline V CDR1 and CDR2: SGHVS, FQNEAQ. The CDR3 sequence is 16 residues long. V was pared by 2 bases and J by 3 bases, with 6 bases of the junction left unmatched. CDR3 amino acids: CASSLRGTGVYTEAFF. The CDR3 DNA sequence: TGTGCCAGCAGCTTAAGGGGGACAGGGGTGTACACTGAAGCTTTCTTT.

The rearrangement joins TRBV27 to TRBJ2-5; no firm D call. The CDR3 length is 12 residues. From germline, CDR1 is MNHEY and CDR2 SMNVEV (reference sequence). Trimming stripped 5 bases from V and 5 bases from J, with 9 bases between. The CDR3 nucleotides read TGTGCCAGCAGTGGGCTAGGGGAGACCCAGTACTTC. It is translated as CASSGLGETQYF.